Listed here are 22 T cell receptor beta chains from one sample, sequenced in a study of shared clonotypes between healthy human individuals. Data came from immunoSEQ multiplex PCR; TCRdb stores just in-frame clones and leaves some out. The table has under 1 million clones, around 92% seen once. CD45RO-negative cells were positively selected for CCR7, leaving out terminally differentiated effector memory CD45RA+ cells. Sequencing input: naive CD8+ T cells sorted from blood. Every receptor here comes from a man aged 25 to 40 in good health.

V usage is TRBV13 and J usage is TRBJ2-1, with 11 bases lining up with TRBD2. The CDR3 is 23 residues long. Germline loops: CDR1 PRHDT, CDR2 FYEKMQ (reference sequence). V lost 5 bases to trimming and J lost 4 bases; unmatched junction nucleotides: 28. The CDR3 sequence: CASSPSTGGVDLGGLAGYNEQFF. The CDR3 DNA sequence: TGTGCCAGCAGCCCGTCGACAGGCGGCGTGGACCTAGGTGGACTAGCGGGTTACAATGAGCAGTTCTTC.

This clone came up once. This sequence joins TRBV7-9 and TRBJ2-2, with no clear D. Germline V gives CDR1 SEHNR, CDR2 FQNEAQ (reference sequence). The CDR3 is 13 amino acids. Trimming left V 2 bases short and J 3 bases short, with 4 bases between. This CDR3 is CASSLLHTGELFF. In DNA form, the CDR3 reads TGTGCCAGCAGCTTATTGCACACCGGGGAGCTGTTTTTT.

The chain is built from TRBV4-1 and TRBJ2-3, with D hard to call. Germline V gene lookup returns CDR1 MGHRA and CDR2 YSYEKL. The V end was cut by 0 bases, the J end by 0 bases, with 7 bases between. This CDR3 is built from 15 residues. As DNA, the CDR3 is TGCGCCAGCAGCCAAGATCGATTCAGCACAGATACGCAGTATTTT. Protein: CASSQDRFSTDTQYF.

The chain couples TRBV19 to TRBJ2-7; D is uncertain. Between the trimmed V and J ends, which lost 11 bases and 2 bases, there was a span of 10 bases. CDR1 is LNHDA and CDR2 is SQIVND in the germline V gene (reference sequence). The CDR3 sequence is 11 residues long. This CDR3 reads CAAGAPYEQYF. DNA of the CDR3: TGTGCCGCCGGTGCGCCCTACGAGCAGTACTTC.

The V call is TRBV7-2, the J call TRBJ2-7, with TRBD1 matching over 7 bases. This CDR3 region has 13 residues. With V trimmed by 5 bases and J by 5 bases, 6 bases remained unmatched. Germline CDR1 is SGHTA and CDR2 is FQGNSA. CDR3 residues: CASSVDREHEQYF. The CDR3 DNA sequence: TGTGCCAGCAGCGTCGACAGGGAACACGAGCAGTACTTC.

V and J are TRBV5-4 and TRBJ1-1; D might be TRBD1 (6 bases). The CDR3 covers 14 residues. Trimming removed 4 bases at V and 4 bases at J, with 14 bases between. Looked up from germline, CDR1 is SGHNT and CDR2 is YYREEE (reference sequence). The DNA of the CDR3 is TGTGCCAGCAGCACCCGACAGGATGGCACTGAAGCTTTCTTT. Residues: CASSTRQDGTEAFF.

The gene calls are TRBV27 and TRBJ1-2; D gene ambiguous. There are 12 residues in the CDR3. Trimming took off 5 bases at V and 2 bases at J, with 6 bases between the two ends. Per germline, CDR1 MNHEY and CDR2 SMNVEV (reference sequence). The CDR3: CASSPRNYGYTF. CDR3 in DNA: TGTGCCAGCAGTCCAAGAAACTATGGCTACACCTTC.

This clone was seen once. The chain links TRBV27 to TRBJ2-7; 9 nucleotides match TRBD1. CDR1 is MNHEY and CDR2 is SMNVEV in the germline V gene (reference sequence). CDR3 length: 15 residues. Unmatched junction bases numbered 12, after V lost 6 bases and J lost 6 bases. This chain's CDR3 is CASSQTGTGYLEQYF. DNA of the CDR3: TGTGCCAGCAGCCAAACCGGGACAGGGTACCTCGAGCAGTACTTC.

The genes are TRBV15 and TRBJ1-5, with D maybe TRBD1 (5 bases). The germline V gene encodes CDR1 LNHNV and CDR2 YYDKDF (reference sequence). Trimming left V 0 bases short and J 3 bases short, with 15 bases between. This CDR3 region has 17 residues. Here the CDR3 DNA reads TGTGCCACCAGCAGAGATCATAGGGGCCAGTACAATCAGCCCCAGCATTTT. Encoded protein: CATSRDHRGQYNQPQHF.

The chain carries TRBV27 and TRBJ2-7; no definite D call. The CDR3 spans 13 residues. Per germline, CDR1 MNHEY and CDR2 SMNVEV (reference sequence). V dropped 5 bases and J dropped 1 base, with 9 bases sitting between them. The CDR3 region has the DNA TGTGCCAGCAGTCGATCTTATTCCTACGAGCAGTACTTC. Protein product: CASSRSYSYEQYF.

This chain connects TRBV28 to TRBJ2-3; 13 bases are shared with TRBD2. Germline values: CDR1 MDHEN, CDR2 SYDVKM. The length of the CDR3 is 16 residues. J was trimmed by 4 bases and V by 5 bases; bases with no gene match: 6. CDR3 in DNA: TGTGCCAGCAGTGCCCCGGGGACTAGCGGGGCAGATACGCAGTATTTT. Amino acids: CASSAPGTSGADTQYF.

The genes are TRBV7-9 and TRBJ1-2; no firm D call. Deletions cut 5 bases from V and 5 bases from J, with 21 bases between. In germline, CDR1 is SEHNR, CDR2 FQNEAQ (reference sequence). This CDR3 spans 16 amino acids. CDR3 coding DNA: TGTGCCAGCAGCGTCGGACTGGAAGACCCGATATATGGCTACACCTTC. Encoded protein: CASSVGLEDPIYGYTF.

The rearrangement links TRBV6-1 to TRBJ2-1, with TRBD2 as a possible D gene (5 bases). The germline V gene encodes CDR1 MNHNS and CDR2 SASEGT. V was clipped by 8 bases and J by 0 bases, with 8 bases between them. The CDR3 spans 13 residues. The CDR3, as DNA: TGTGCCAGCGCGGGCCGCTCCTACAATGAGCAGTTCTTC. It yields the protein CASAGRSYNEQFF.

This chain uses TRBV4-1 with TRBJ1-1, with a weak D call TRBD1 (6 bases). In germline, CDR1 is MGHRA, CDR2 YSYEKL. The CDR3 is made up of 18 amino acids. The V gene lost 7 bases and the J gene lost 3 bases, with 27 bases spanning the gap. The CDR3 nucleotides are TGCGCCAGCAACGCGGGGGCCCTGGGGCAACAATTCCACACTGAAGCTTTCTTT. It codes for CASNAGALGQQFHTEAFF.

V usage is TRBV15 and J usage is TRBJ2-3; D is ambiguous. Germline V gene lookup returns CDR1 LNHNV and CDR2 YYDKDF (reference sequence). V was pared by 0 bases and J by 2 bases, with 6 bases between. The CDR3 consists of 14 residues. The CDR3: CATSRDQDTDTQYF. The CDR3 DNA sequence: TGTGCCACCAGCAGAGATCAGGACACAGATACGCAGTATTTT. Filled out from reference TRBV15 and TRBJ2-3, the complete variable domain reads DAMVIQNPRYQVTQFGKPVTLSCSQTLNHNVMYWYQQKSSQAPKLLFHYYDKDFNNEADTPDNFQSRRPNTSFCFLDIRSPGLGDTAMYLCATSRDQDTDTQYFGPGTRLTVL.

The genes are TRBV7-6 and TRBJ2-1; TRBD2 matches 7 bases. The CDR3 totals 15 residues. The ends lost 3 bases at V and 1 base at J; junction bases unmatched: 3. The germline gives CDR1 SGHVS, CDR2 FNYEAQ. The CDR3 loop is CASSFVRESYNEQFF. In DNA form, the CDR3 reads TGTGCCAGCAGCTTTGTGCGGGAGTCCTACAATGAGCAGTTCTTC.

This chain links TRBV9 with TRBJ2-7, with D possibly TRBD2 on 5 matching bases. Trimming took 3 bases from V and 6 from J, leaving 10 bases between them. The CDR3 is 12 amino acids. From germline, CDR1 is SGDLS and CDR2 YYNGEE. In nucleotides, the CDR3 is TGTGCCAGCAGCGCATCAGGAGGCGAGCAGTACTTC. Residues: CASSASGGEQYF.

The V and J genes are TRBV5-5 and TRBJ2-2; 7 nucleotides agree with TRBD1. The CDR3 is 19 residues long. CDR1 is SGHKS and CDR2 is YYEKEE in the germline V gene (reference sequence). J gave up 2 bases and V 4 bases, and 17 bases lay outside the gene matches. CDR3 DNA: TGTGCCAGCAGCCCCGGGACAGATATACAACCGGAAAACACCGGGGAGCTGTTTTTT. This gives the protein CASSPGTDIQPENTGELFF.

The chain is built from TRBV11-2 and TRBJ2-5; 8 bases fit TRBD2. Germline assignment: CDR1 SGHAT and CDR2 FQNNGV. The ends lost 5 bases at V and 1 base at J; junction bases unmatched: 6. The CDR3 has 15 residues. The CDR3, as DNA: TGTGCCAGCAGCCTTGGAGGACTAGCCCAAGAGACCCAGTACTTC. Translated, it gives CASSLGGLAQETQYF.

The chain links TRBV30 to TRBJ2-7, with 10 bases identical to TRBD1. The germline V gene has CDR1 GTSNPN and CDR2 SVGIG (reference sequence). This CDR3 has 14 residues. V lost 2 bases and J lost 2; bases outside the gene matches: 3. The CDR3 DNA is TGTGCCTGGAGTCTCGGGACAGGGGCCTACGAGCAGTACTTC. Its protein product is CAWSLGTGAYEQYF.

This chain joins TRBV2 and TRBJ1-5, with D possibly matching TRBD1 (6 bases). Trimming removed 4 bases from V and 4 bases from J, with 11 bases in between. The germline gives CDR1 SNHLY, CDR2 FYNNEI. The CDR3 totals 14 residues. Here the CDR3 reads CASSVGQGNQPQHF. The CDR3 coding sequence is TGTGCCAGCAGTGTGGGCCAGGGGAATCAGCCCCAGCATTTT.

The chain links TRBV2 to TRBJ2-5, with 12 bases fitting TRBD2. The germline gives CDR1 SNHLY, CDR2 FYNNEI. With 11 bases clipped from V and 5 bases from J, the junction kept 9 bases outside the gene matches. This CDR3 comprises 14 residues. The CDR3 DNA is TGTGCCCAAAGGACTAGCGGGAATGGGGAGACCCAGTACTTC. Translation gives CAQRTSGNGETQYF.